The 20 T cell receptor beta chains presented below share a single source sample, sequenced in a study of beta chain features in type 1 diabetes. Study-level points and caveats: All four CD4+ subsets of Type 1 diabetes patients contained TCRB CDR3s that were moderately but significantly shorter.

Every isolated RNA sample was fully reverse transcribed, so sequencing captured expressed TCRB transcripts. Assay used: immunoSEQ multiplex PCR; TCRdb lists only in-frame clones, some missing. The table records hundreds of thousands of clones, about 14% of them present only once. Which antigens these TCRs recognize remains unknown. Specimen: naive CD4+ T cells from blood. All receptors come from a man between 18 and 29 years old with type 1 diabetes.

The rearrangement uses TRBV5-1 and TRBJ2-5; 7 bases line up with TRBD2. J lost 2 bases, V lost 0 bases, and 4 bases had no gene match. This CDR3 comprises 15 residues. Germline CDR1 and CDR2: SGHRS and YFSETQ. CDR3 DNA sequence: TGCGCCAGCAGCTTGGGGTCTAGCGGACAAGAGACCCAGTACTTC. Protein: CASSLGSSGQETQYF.

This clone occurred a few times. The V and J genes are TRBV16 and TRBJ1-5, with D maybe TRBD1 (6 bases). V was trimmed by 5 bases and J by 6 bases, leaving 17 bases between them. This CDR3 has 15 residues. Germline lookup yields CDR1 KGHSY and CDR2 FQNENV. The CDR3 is CASSSGPGVGQPQHF. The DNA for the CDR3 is TGTGCCAGCAGCTCCGGTCCAGGGGTGGGTCAGCCCCAGCATTTT.

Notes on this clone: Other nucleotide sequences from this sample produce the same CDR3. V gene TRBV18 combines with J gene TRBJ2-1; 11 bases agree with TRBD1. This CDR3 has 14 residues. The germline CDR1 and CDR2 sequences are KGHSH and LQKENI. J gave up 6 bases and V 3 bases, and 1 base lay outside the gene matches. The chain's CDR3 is CASSPGTGGNEQFF. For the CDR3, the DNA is TGTGCCAGCTCACCTGGGACAGGGGGCAATGAGCAGTTCTTC.

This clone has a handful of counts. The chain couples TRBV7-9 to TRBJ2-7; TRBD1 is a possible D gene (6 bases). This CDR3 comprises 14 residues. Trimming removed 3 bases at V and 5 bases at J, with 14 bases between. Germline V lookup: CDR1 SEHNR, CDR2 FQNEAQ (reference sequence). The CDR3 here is CASSLRQESNEQYF. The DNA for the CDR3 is TGTGCCAGCAGCTTGAGACAGGAGTCAAACGAGCAGTACTTC.

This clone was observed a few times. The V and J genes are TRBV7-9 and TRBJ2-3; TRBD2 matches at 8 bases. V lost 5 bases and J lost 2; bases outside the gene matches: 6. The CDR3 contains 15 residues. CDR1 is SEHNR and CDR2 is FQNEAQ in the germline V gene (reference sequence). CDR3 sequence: CASSPRRGATDTQYF. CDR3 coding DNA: TGTGCCAGCAGCCCCCGGCGGGGGGCCACAGATACGCAGTATTTT.

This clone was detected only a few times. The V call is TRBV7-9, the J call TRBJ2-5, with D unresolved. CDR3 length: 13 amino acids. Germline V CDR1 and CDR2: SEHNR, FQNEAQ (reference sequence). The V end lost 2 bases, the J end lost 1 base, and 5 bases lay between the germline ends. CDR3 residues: CASSLNPQETQYF. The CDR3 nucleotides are TGTGCCAGCAGCTTAAACCCCCAAGAGACCCAGTACTTC.

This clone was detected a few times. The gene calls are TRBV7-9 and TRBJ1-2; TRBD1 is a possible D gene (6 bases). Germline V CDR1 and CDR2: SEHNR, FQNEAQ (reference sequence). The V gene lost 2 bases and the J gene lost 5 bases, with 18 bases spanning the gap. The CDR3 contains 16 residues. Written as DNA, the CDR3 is TGTGCCAGCAGCTTATTCCCCCCAGGGGATCGGTATGGCTACACCTTC. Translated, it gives CASSLFPPGDRYGYTF.

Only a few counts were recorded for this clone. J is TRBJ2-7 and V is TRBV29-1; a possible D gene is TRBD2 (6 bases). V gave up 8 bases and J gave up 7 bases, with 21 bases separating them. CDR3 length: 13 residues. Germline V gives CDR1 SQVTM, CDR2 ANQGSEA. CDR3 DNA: TGCAGCTCCCGGCGGGACCCGGCGGGGGAGCAGTACTTC. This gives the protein CSSRRDPAGEQYF.

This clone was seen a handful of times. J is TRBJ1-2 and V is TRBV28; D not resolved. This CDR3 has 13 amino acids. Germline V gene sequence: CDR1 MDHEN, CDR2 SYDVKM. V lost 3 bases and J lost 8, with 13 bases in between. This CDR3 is CASSLAASRGYTF. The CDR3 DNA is TGTGCCAGCAGTTTGGCGGCTTCGCGGGGCTACACCTTC.

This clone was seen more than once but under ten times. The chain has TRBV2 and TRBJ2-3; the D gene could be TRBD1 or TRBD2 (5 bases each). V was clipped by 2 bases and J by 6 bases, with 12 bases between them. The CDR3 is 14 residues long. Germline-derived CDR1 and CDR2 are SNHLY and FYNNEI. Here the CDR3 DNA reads TGTGCCAGCAGTGAACAAAGTTGGGGGGATACGCAGTATTTT. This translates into CASSEQSWGDTQYF.

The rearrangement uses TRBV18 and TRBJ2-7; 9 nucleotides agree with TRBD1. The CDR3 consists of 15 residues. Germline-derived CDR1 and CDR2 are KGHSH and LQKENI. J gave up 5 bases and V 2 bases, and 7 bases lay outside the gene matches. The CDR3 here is CASSPGGTGQHEQYF. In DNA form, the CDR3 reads TGTGCCAGCTCACCAGGCGGGACAGGGCAACACGAGCAGTACTTC.

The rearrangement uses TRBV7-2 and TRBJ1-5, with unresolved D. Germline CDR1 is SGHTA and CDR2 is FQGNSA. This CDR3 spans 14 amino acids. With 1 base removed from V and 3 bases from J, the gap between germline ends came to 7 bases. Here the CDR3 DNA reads TGTGCCAGCAGCTTAGTGCTTCTCAATCAGCCCCAGCATTTT. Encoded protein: CASSLVLLNQPQHF.

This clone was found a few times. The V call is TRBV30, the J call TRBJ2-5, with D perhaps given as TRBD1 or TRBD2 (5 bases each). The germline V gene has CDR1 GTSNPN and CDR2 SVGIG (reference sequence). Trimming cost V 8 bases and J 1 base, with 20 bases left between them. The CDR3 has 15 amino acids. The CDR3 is CAGNSGTPFQETQYF. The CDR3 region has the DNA TGTGCCGGGAATTCCGGGACCCCCTTCCAAGAGACCCAGTACTTC.

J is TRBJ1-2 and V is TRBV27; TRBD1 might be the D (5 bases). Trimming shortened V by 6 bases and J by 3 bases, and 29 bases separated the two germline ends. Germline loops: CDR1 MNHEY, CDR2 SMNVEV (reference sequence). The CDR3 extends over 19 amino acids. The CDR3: CASSLFTRDPTTGYYGYTF. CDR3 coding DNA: TGTGCCAGCAGCCTGTTTACCCGGGACCCTACAACGGGTTACTATGGCTACACCTTC.

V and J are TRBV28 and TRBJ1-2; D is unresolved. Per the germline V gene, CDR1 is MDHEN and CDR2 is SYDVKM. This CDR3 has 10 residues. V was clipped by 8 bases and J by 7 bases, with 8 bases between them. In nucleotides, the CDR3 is TGTGCCAGCGCGTCACTTGGCTACACCTTC. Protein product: CASASLGYTF.

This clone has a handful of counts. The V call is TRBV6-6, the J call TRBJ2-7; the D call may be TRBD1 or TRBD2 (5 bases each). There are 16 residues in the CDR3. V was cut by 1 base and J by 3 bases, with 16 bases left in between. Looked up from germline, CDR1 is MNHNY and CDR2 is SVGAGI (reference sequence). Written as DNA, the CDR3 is TGTGCCAGCAGTTACTGGGACGTTCTCGTAGTCTACGAGCAGTACTTC. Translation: CASSYWDVLVVYEQYF.

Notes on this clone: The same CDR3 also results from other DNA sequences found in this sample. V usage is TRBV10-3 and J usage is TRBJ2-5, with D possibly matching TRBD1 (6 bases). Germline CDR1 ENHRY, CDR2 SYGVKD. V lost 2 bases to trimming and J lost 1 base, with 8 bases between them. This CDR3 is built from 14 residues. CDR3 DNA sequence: TGTGCCATCAGTGAGAGGACAGCCCAAGAGACCCAGTACTTC. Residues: CAISERTAQETQYF.

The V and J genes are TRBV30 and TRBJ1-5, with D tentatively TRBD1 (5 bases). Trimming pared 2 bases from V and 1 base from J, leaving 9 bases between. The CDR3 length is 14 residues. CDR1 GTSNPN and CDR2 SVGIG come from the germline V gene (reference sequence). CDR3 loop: CAWSRGTSNQPQHF. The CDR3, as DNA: TGTGCCTGGAGTAGGGGAACGAGCAATCAGCCCCAGCATTTT.

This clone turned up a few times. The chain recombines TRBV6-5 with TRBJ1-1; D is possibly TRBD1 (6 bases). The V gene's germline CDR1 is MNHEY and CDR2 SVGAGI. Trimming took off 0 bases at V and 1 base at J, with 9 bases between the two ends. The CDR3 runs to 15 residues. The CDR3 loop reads CASSYSSQGNTEAFF. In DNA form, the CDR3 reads TGTGCCAGCAGTTACTCGTCACAGGGGAACACTGAAGCTTTCTTT.

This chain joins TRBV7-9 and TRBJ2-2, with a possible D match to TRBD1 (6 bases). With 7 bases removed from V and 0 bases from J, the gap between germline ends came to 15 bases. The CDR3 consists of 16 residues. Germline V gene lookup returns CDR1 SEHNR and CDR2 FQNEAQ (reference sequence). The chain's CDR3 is CASTSDRPTNTGELFF. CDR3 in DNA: TGTGCCAGCACCTCGGACAGACCTACGAACACCGGGGAGCTGTTTTTT.